The T cell receptor beta chain under discussion was sequenced for a study of T cell responses to AZD1222 COVID-19 vaccine. Repertoires were generated with immunoSEQ multiplex PCR, while TCRdb's copy carries only in-frame clones and drops some. Of roughly 120,000 clones in the sample, more than 70% are singletons; the top ten hold 3.5% to 5%. Whole-study results and caveats: Dominant at 160-218 and 743-854, vaccine-associated CD4 TCRs also spanned spike. White British people made up most donors, females outnumbered males, and clonal diversity was possibly underestimated.

To note about this clone: Antigen unknown.

This clonotype was sampled from an adult who received the AZD1222 COVID-19 vaccine. Source: peripheral blood, taken 28 days after the second AZD1222 dose.

CDR3 loop: CASSYLEGYTF. DNA of the CDR3: TGTGCCAGCAGTTACCTGGAAGGCTACACCTTC. The rearrangement joins TRBV6-6 to TRBJ1-2; D not certain. Trimming left V 2 bases short and J 8 bases short, with 6 bases between. Germline lookup yields CDR1 MNHNY and CDR2 SVGAGI (reference sequence). This CDR3 is built from 11 residues.